Each of the 24 T cell receptor beta chains below was sequenced from the same sample in a study of blood T cell repertoires in COVID-19. Using immunoSEQ multiplex PCR, the repertoire was profiled, and TCRdb retains in-frame clones only, with some absent. The table has 150,000 to 200,000 clones, around 82% seen once. The sequenced sample was PBMCs or T cells enriched from blood (not recorded which). These receptors originate from a woman aged 55-69 years with acute COVID-19.

The chain recombines TRBV4-2 with TRBJ2-4; no clear D gene. Per germline, CDR1 LGHNA and CDR2 YNFKEQ. Trimming shortened V by 5 bases and J by 8 bases, and 10 bases separated the two germline ends. The length of the CDR3 is 12 residues. CDR3 protein: CASSSDGDIQYF. DNA of the CDR3: TGTGCCAGCAGCTCTGACGGAGACATTCAGTACTTC.

This sequence joins TRBV4-2 and TRBJ2-1, with D hard to call. CDR1 is LGHNA, CDR2 YNFKEQ, per germline. V was shortened by 6 bases and J by 1 base, with 4 bases between the two germline ends. CDR3 length equals 12 residues. The CDR3 sequence: CASSRSYNEQFF. The CDR3 DNA follows: TGTGCCAGCAGTCGTTCCTACAATGAGCAGTTCTTC.

The genes are TRBV6-6 and TRBJ1-2, with D possibly TRBD1 on 6 matching bases. The germline V gene has CDR1 MNHNY and CDR2 SVGAGI (reference sequence). This CDR3 contains 16 residues. Trimming cost V 5 bases and J 8 bases, with 24 bases left between them. CDR3: CASSSPQGRGPGGYTF. The CDR3 DNA is TGTGCCAGCAGTAGCCCCCAGGGGAGGGGCCCGGGGGGCTACACCTTC.

This chain links TRBV7-9 with TRBJ1-6; D remains ambiguous. CDR3 length: 17 amino acids. Trimming stripped 1 base from V and 5 bases from J, with 15 bases between. Germline-derived CDR1 and CDR2 are SEHNR and FQNEAQ (reference sequence). For the CDR3, the DNA is TGTGCCAGCAGCTTAGTCGGTTCCGGGAGGGATAATTCACCCCTCCACTTT. Amino acid sequence: CASSLVGSGRDNSPLHF.

J is TRBJ2-7 and V is TRBV6-4; TRBD1 is a possible D gene (7 bases). V gave up 0 bases and J gave up 7 bases, with 28 bases separating them. Germline-derived CDR1 and CDR2 are MRHNA and SNTAGT. This CDR3 is 19 amino acids long. The CDR3 nucleotides are TGTGCCAGCAGTGACTCGACGGGGGCCTTCGACAGGGCTAATGATGAGCAGTACGTC. Amino acids: CASSDSTGAFDRANDEQYV.

This chain connects TRBV27 to TRBJ2-3, with 11 bases aligning to TRBD2. Germline loops: CDR1 MNHEY, CDR2 SMNVEV (reference sequence). This CDR3 is built from 16 residues. J was trimmed by 4 bases and V by 6 bases; bases with no gene match: 9. The CDR3 spells CASRPSLAGGPDTQYF. CDR3 in DNA: TGTGCCAGCAGACCCTCTCTAGCGGGGGGCCCAGATACGCAGTATTTT.

This chain links TRBV24-1 with TRBJ2-1, with 8 bases that match TRBD2. Germline assignment: CDR1 KGHDR and CDR2 SFDVKD. J gave up 5 bases and V 9 bases, and 5 bases lay outside the gene matches. The CDR3 sequence is 13 residues long. The CDR3 DNA sequence: TGTGCCACCTCGGGAGGGAAAGACAATGAGCAGTTCTTC. Translating gives CATSGGKDNEQFF.

This clone was recorded a few times. V gene TRBV10-3 combines with J gene TRBJ1-1, with D possibly matching TRBD1 (6 bases). The CDR3 contains 12 residues. V was trimmed by 2 bases and J by 8 bases, leaving 9 bases between them. CDR1 is ENHRY and CDR2 is SYGVKD in the germline V gene. CDR3 in amino acids: CAISETDREAFF. As DNA, the CDR3 is TGTGCCATCAGTGAGACCGACAGGGAAGCTTTCTTT.

The V call is TRBV5-6, the J call TRBJ1-4, with 8 bases lining up with TRBD1. This CDR3 is 17 amino acids long. After removal of 0 bases from V and 8 bases from J, the junction contained 12 bases not matched to a gene. Germline values: CDR1 SGHDT, CDR2 YYEEEE. CDR3 in amino acids: CASSLAWGAGGEEKLFF. CDR3 nucleotide sequence: TGTGCCAGCAGCTTGGCGTGGGGAGCAGGGGGCGAGGAAAAACTGTTTTTT.

The chain joins TRBV6-6 to TRBJ1-1; D uncertain. The length of the CDR3 is 15 residues. V was trimmed by 2 bases and J by 1 base, leaving 11 bases between them. The germline V gene has CDR1 MNHNY and CDR2 SVGAGI (reference sequence). CDR3 residues: CASSYGQASNTEAFF. Written as DNA, the CDR3 is TGTGCCAGCAGTTACGGGCAGGCCTCGAACACTGAAGCTTTCTTT.

J is TRBJ1-6 and V is TRBV6-5; D uncertain. The CDR3 extends over 15 amino acids. The V end was cut by 1 base, the J end by 6 bases, with 10 bases between. Per germline, CDR1 MNHEY and CDR2 SVGAGI. CDR3 bases: TGTGCCAGCAGTTACTTAGCAGCCTCTAATTCACCCCTCCACTTT. It is translated as CASSYLAASNSPLHF.

V and J are TRBV7-9 and TRBJ2-6; D perhaps matches TRBD2 (5 bases). The CDR3 is made up of 16 amino acids. The V and J ends lost 5 bases and 0 bases respectively, with 11 bases between them. The germline V gene has CDR1 SEHNR and CDR2 FQNEAQ (reference sequence). The CDR3 protein is CASSRTGNSGANVLTF. In DNA form, the CDR3 reads TGTGCCAGCAGCCGGACGGGAAACTCTGGGGCCAACGTCCTGACTTTC.

The chain couples TRBV4-3 to TRBJ2-3; D is possibly TRBD1 (5 bases). The V end lost 1 base, the J end lost 4 bases, and 9 bases lay between the germline ends. CDR3 length equals 14 residues. Germline V gene data show CDR1 as LGHNA and CDR2 as YSLEER. CDR3 sequence (DNA): TGCGCCAGCAGCCAAGTTTCGACAGCAGATACGCAGTATTTT. Amino acid sequence: CASSQVSTADTQYF.

The genes are TRBV6-5 and TRBJ1-5, with D hard to call. This CDR3 region has 15 residues. Germline values: CDR1 MNHEY, CDR2 SVGAGI. Trimming took off 5 bases at V and 0 bases at J, with 11 bases between the two ends. The CDR3 coding sequence is TGTGCCAGCAGTCGAGAGATCCCTAGCAATCAGCCCCAGCATTTT. Its translation: CASSREIPSNQPQHF.

This chain links TRBV6-4 with TRBJ1-6; 7 bases are a match to TRBD1. Unmatched junction bases numbered 8, after V lost 3 bases and J lost 12 bases. The CDR3 spans 14 residues. Looked up from germline, CDR1 is MRHNA and CDR2 is SNTAGT. The CDR3 DNA reads TGTGCCAGCAGTGAGAACAGGGGAACGGAACCCCTCCACTTT. Protein sequence: CASSENRGTEPLHF.

This chain connects TRBV7-9 to TRBJ1-1; D uncertain. The CDR3 runs to 12 residues. Trimming stripped 7 bases from V and 6 bases from J, with 12 bases between. From germline, CDR1 is SEHNR and CDR2 FQNEAQ (reference sequence). The CDR3 DNA is TGTGCCAGCACCCAGATGGAGGCTGAAGCTTTCTTT. As protein: CASTQMEAEAFF.

This clone has a single count. The J gene is TRBJ1-5, the V gene TRBV5-4; D is unclear. The V gene's germline CDR1 is SGHNT and CDR2 YYREEE (reference sequence). This CDR3 region has 14 residues. V gave up 0 bases and J gave up 0 bases, with 4 bases separating them. Here the CDR3 DNA reads TGTGCCAGCAGCTTGGGCGGTAGCAATCAGCCCCAGCATTTT. This codes for CASSLGGSNQPQHF.

The rearrangement joins TRBV7-9 to TRBJ2-1; D is uncertain. Per germline, CDR1 SEHNR and CDR2 FQNEAQ (reference sequence). The CDR3 sequence is 15 residues long. The germline V and J ends were trimmed by 5 bases and 6 bases, with 17 bases remaining between them. The CDR3: CASSPTRQVVNEQFF. In DNA, the CDR3 is TGTGCCAGCAGCCCCACAAGGCAGGTTGTCAATGAGCAGTTCTTC.

The chain combines TRBV5-4 with TRBJ2-3; the match to TRBD2 covers 7 bases. CDR1 is SGHNT and CDR2 is YYREEE in the germline V gene (reference sequence). Trimming at V came to 4 bases and at J to 1 base, leaving 12 bases not matched to a gene. The CDR3 is made up of 17 amino acids. The CDR3 sequence: CASSLPQAGVRTDTQYF. The CDR3 DNA sequence: TGTGCCAGCAGCCTCCCCCAGGCGGGAGTACGCACAGATACGCAGTATTTT.

The V call is TRBV20-1, the J call TRBJ1-2; possible D gene TRBD1, 5 bases. Germline V CDR1 and CDR2: DFQATT, SNEGSKA (reference sequence). V was clipped by 3 bases and J by 6 bases, with 11 bases between them. The CDR3 is made up of 12 amino acids. Here the CDR3 reads CSASSWGDGYTF. The CDR3 region has the DNA TGCAGTGCTAGTTCCTGGGGGGATGGCTACACCTTC.

This rearrangement joins TRBV29-1 to TRBJ2-5, with 7 bases aligning to TRBD2. V was pared by 4 bases and J by 6 bases, with 5 bases of the junction left unmatched. Germline assignment: CDR1 SQVTM and CDR2 ANQGSEA. The CDR3 consists of 12 residues. The CDR3 here is CSVASGAKTQYF. CDR3 bases: TGCAGCGTTGCCAGCGGGGCCAAGACCCAGTACTTC.

Concerning this clone itself: No conserved phenylalanine or tryptophan ends this CDR3, so it is likely a read error. The DNA is omitted, as the CDR3 cannot be located on it reliably, and the CDR3 follows TCRdb's listing. This chain links TRBV7-2 with TRBJ1-2; TRBD1, as called in the table, went unchecked against the DNA. Germline values: CDR1 SGHTA, CDR2 FQGNSA. The CDR3 adds up to 8 amino acids, both ends counted. CDR3 amino acids: CASSLGAL.

The chain combines TRBV4-3 with TRBJ2-2; tentatively, D is TRBD1 (5 bases). Germline loops: CDR1 LGHNA, CDR2 YSLEER. The CDR3 spans 15 residues. V was trimmed by 4 bases and J by 1 base, leaving 10 bases between them. CDR3 in DNA: TGCGCCAGCAGCCCGACAGCAGGGAACACCGGGGAGCTGTTTTTT. Its protein product is CASSPTAGNTGELFF.

The rearrangement uses TRBV5-4 and TRBJ2-6, with TRBD1 identical over 7 bases. The CDR3 has 18 residues. J gave up 2 bases and V 4 bases, and 12 bases lay outside the gene matches. CDR1 and CDR2 (germline): SGHNT, YYREEE (reference sequence). The chain's CDR3 is CASSRVTGDYTGANVLTF. Written as DNA, the CDR3 is TGTGCCAGCAGCCGGGTTACAGGGGATTATACTGGGGCCAACGTCCTGACTTTC.